This T cell receptor beta chain is from a study of blood T cell repertoires in COVID-19 (dated by TCRdb to 2018 to 2021). Describing the broader study: Collaborator samples came from the United States, Italy and Spain and covered acute and convalescent phases of COVID-19. The samples were drawn from two sources: the first 160 participants of the ongoing ImmuneRACE study, and 1,000 to 1,500 subjects contributed by 6 global collaborators. Where available, HLA class I and class II types were obtained from metadata supplied by the sample provider rather than from assay-based typing. The prospective study material was composed of cDNA or gDNA derived from T cells, B-cell-depleted T cells, or PBMCs. A freely available public database, intended as a resource for researchers studying the immune response to SARS-CoV-2, is where the repertoires were released. Deeply sampled blood TCRbeta repertoires from subjects exposed to, actively infected with, or recovered from COVID-19 were included in the dataset. The sample metadata nearly always contained a de-identified subject ID, COVID-19 status, age in years and sex. Overall results and qualifications from the work: The amount of clinical and demographic metadata varied by source and participant and was provided uncurated.

TCRbeta CDR3 regions were amplified from genomic DNA by means of the immunoSEQ Assay, a bias-controlled multiplex PCR. On the study's bioinformatics: Within the assay, amplification of reference gene primers was used to estimate how many nucleated cells each sample contained. To quantify the absolute abundance of each unique TCRbeta CDR3 rearrangement, sequence reads were collapsed and filtered. For each sample, productive Simpson clonality was calculated as the square root of Simpson's diversity index across productive rearrangements. This is the immuneACCESS table as TCRdb keeps it, with only in-frame sequences that have V and J called. A part of the clones is gone; compared with another copy, unresolved V genes explain less than half, and the rest is unexplained. That table supplies the V and J calls and clone size; D and trimming were determined from the DNA. In this sample the table shows 270,000 or so clones, about 87% of which occur a single time. The ten largest make up 0.95% to 1.5% of the sample.

Participants in the prospective study were enrolled through a virtual design, were aged 18 to 89 years, and lived in 24 United States geographic areas. In the prospective study, cohorts were assigned on the basis of participant-reported clinical history obtained from a screening survey and a study questionnaire. In the prospective study, mobile phlebotomists collected whole blood, serum and a nasopharyngeal or oropharyngeal swab from each participant. Prospective study participants could optionally give additional blood draws and questionnaires over an approximately 2-month period. Before DNA extraction, blood samples from the prospective study were shipped at room temperature or frozen. Note on this clone: No antigen is known for it. Base qualities are not at hand, and no much larger clone is one base apart.

The junction shows trimming of 4 bases on V and 0 bases on J, and the gene matches do not reach 20 bases of it. CDR1 and CDR2 are drawn from the germline V gene (reference sequence): GTSNPN, SVGIG. The CDR3 sequence holds 20 residues, the cysteine and phenylalanine included. The sequence is cut down to CDR3 DNA, 60 bases in frame from base 1. Sequenced input: PBMCs or T cells enriched from blood (not recorded which). The clonotype originates from a woman aged 40 to 50 with acute COVID-19. The receptor chain draws on TRBV30 and TRBJ2-1; 8 junctional bases match TRBD1. The DNA reads as follows: TGTGCCTGGAAAGCATACCCACAGGGGGGACTCGTCAGCTCCTACAATGAGCAGTTCTTC. Its translation reads: CAWKAYPQGGLVSSYNEQFF. Beyond the CDR3, the reference TRBV30 and TRBJ2-1 genes provide the residues; the full variable domain reads: SQTIHQWPATLVQPVGSPLSLECTVEGTSNPNLYWYRQAAGRGLQLLFYSVGIGQISSEVPQNLSASRPQDRQFILSSKKLLLSDSGFYLCAWKAYPQGGLVSSYNEQFFGPGTRLTVL.